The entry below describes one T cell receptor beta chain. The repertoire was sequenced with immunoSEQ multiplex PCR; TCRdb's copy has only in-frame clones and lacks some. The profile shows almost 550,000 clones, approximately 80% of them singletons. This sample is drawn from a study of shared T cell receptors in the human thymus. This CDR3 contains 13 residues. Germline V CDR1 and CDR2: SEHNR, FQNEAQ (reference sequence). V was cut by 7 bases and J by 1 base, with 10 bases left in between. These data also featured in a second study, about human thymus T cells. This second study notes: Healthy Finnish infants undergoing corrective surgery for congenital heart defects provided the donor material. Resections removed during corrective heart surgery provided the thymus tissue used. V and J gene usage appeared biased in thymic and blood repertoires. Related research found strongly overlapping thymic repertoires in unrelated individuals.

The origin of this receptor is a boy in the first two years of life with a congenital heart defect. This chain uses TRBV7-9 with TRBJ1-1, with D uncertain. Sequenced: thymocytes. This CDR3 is CASTSEGNTEAFF. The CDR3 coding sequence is TGTGCCAGCACCTCCGAGGGGAACACTGAAGCTTTCTTT.